Listed below are T cell receptor beta chains from one sample, sequenced in a study of T cells after yellow fever vaccination. In TCRdb, the 5' RACE reads were re-called with MiXCR into one record per CDR3 protein. The profile shows around 610,000 distinct CDR3 sequences, around an eighth of them singletons. This material consisted of PBMCs, taken on the day of the yellow fever booster vaccination. The receptors derive from a man under 40 who received the YFV17D yellow fever vaccine. Each CDR3 is given with its conserved first and last residue. D genes are given only for firm matches. Some rows have no size entry. The others give once, few or many, or a class for an expanded clone.

v_call	d_call	j_call	clone_size	cdr3_aa	cdr3_nt
TRBV19	.	TRBJ1-1	few	CASSSSGKTEAFF	TGTGCCAGTAGTTCGTCAGGGAAGACTGAAGCTTTCTTT
TRBV20-1	TRBD1	TRBJ2-7	.	CSAWDRGIYEQYF	TGCAGTGCTTGGGACAGGGGTATCTACGAGCAGTACTTC
TRBV18	.	TRBJ1-1	.	CASSPNGGGTEAFF	TGTGCCAGCTCACCAAACGGAGGCGGCACTGAAGCTTTCTTT
TRBV24-1	.	TRBJ2-1	many	CATSGGNEQFF	TGTGCCACCAGCGGAGGGAATGAGCAGTTCTTC
TRBV7-2	.	TRBJ2-5	.	CASSNRVLETQYF	TGTGCCAGCAGCAACAGGGTATTGGAGACCCAGTACTTC
TRBV12-3/TRBV12-4	.	TRBJ2-7	many	CASSLWGTEQYF	TGTGCCAGCAGTTTGTGGGGTACCGAGCAGTACTTC
TRBV28	.	TRBJ2-7	.	CASSLLGQTQYEQYF	TGTGCCAGCAGTTTATTGGGACAAACCCAGTACGAGCAGTACTTC
TRBV20-1	.	TRBJ1-1	.	CSARDGGDYTEAFF	TGCAGTGCTAGAGATGGGGGGGACTACACTGAAGCTTTCTTT
TRBV12-3/TRBV12-4	TRBD2	TRBJ2-7	.	CASSLRGGGHYEQYF	TGTGCCAGCAGTCTTCGGGGGGGGGGGCATTACGAGCAGTACTTC
TRBV28	TRBD2	TRBJ2-7	few	CASSSPRGGKYEQYF	TGTGCCAGCAGTTCCCCCCGGGGGGGCAAGTACGAGCAGTACTTC
TRBV20-1	.	TRBJ2-3	.	CSAPPSQRADTQYF	TGCAGTGCTCCCCCAAGTCAGCGGGCAGATACGCAGTATTTT
TRBV12-3/TRBV12-4	.	TRBJ1-5	few	CASSFGTGNNQPQHF	TGTGCCAGCAGTTTTGGGACGGGGAACAATCAGCCCCAGCATTTT
TRBV4-2	.	TRBJ2-7	.	CASSPGGLCEQYF	TGTGCCAGCAGCCCTGGGGGCCTCTGCGAGCAGTACTTC
TRBV20-1	TRBD1	TRBJ2-1	few	CSARHRGRDNEQFF	TGCAGTGCTAGACACAGGGGGCGAGACAATGAGCAGTTCTTC
TRBV4-3	.	TRBJ2-2	.	CASSPTGAFAGELFF	TGCGCCAGCAGCCCTACCGGGGCCTTCGCTGGGGAGCTGTTTTTT
TRBV5-4	TRBD1	TRBJ1-1	.	CASSFLDRAGTEAFF	TGTGCCAGCAGCTTCCTGGACAGGGCGGGTACTGAAGCTTTCTTT
TRBV3-1	.	TRBJ2-7	.	CASSHRGGATYEQYF	TGTGCCAGCAGCCACAGAGGAGGGGCGACCTACGAGCAGTACTTC
TRBV24-1	.	TRBJ2-5	.	CATTGAGKETQYF	TGTGCCACCACAGGGGCAGGGAAAGAGACCCAGTACTTC
TRBV10-3	TRBD2	TRBJ2-1	few	CAILADHSYNEQFF	TGTGCCATTCTAGCGGATCACTCCTACAATGAGCAGTTCTTC
TRBV12-3/TRBV12-4	.	TRBJ1-3	.	CASSFWGSGNTIYF	TGTGCCAGCAGTTTTTGGGGTTCTGGAAACACCATATATTTT